Presented here are 14 T cell receptor beta chains from one specimen sequenced in a study of CD8 T cells in ankylosing spondylitis (dated by TCRdb to between 2016 and 2019). General findings and caveats noted by the study authors: A TCR beta motif of several highly homologous amino acid variants appeared characteristic of blood from ankylosing spondylitis patients.

Library generation was performed with 5' RACE. Sequencing instrument: Illumina HiSeq 2500. TCRdb trimmed the raw reads at Q25, called clones with MiXCR and kept productive beta chains. Here each entry gathers all rows of one CDR3 protein and keeps the most common genes and DNA. This sample lists 670,000 or so distinct CDR3 sequences; around 19% were detected once. The ten largest account for 19% of the sample. Their recognized antigens are unknown. Sequenced: blood, either unsorted or a sorted T cell fraction (not recorded which). These receptors were taken from a male donor with ankylosing spondylitis.

This clonotype was seen repeatedly, ten times or more. The V call is TRBV12-5, the J call TRBJ2-5, with D unclear. The ends were cut back, 3 bases at V and 5 bases at J, with 7 bases in the middle. The length of the CDR3 is 12 residues. From germline, CDR1 is LGHNT and CDR2 FRNRAP. CDR3 coding DNA: TGTGCTAGTGGTTTCGATCTGGAGACCCAGTACTTC. It encodes CASGFDLETQYF. Based on the CDR3 plus reference TRBV12-5 and TRBJ2-5, the full variable domain is DARVTQTPRHKVTEMGQEVTMRCQPILGHNTVFWYRQTMMQGLELLAYFRNRAPLDDSGMPKDRFSAEMPDATLATLKIQPSEPRDSAVYFCASGFDLETQYFGPGTRLLVL.

This chain links TRBV18 with TRBJ2-2; 8 bases line up with TRBD1. The CDR3 covers 17 residues. Trimming took 3 bases from V and 6 from J; bases not matched to a gene: 12. Germline V lookup: CDR1 KGHSH, CDR2 LQKENI. This chain's CDR3 is CASSPKIATTGAGELFF. DNA of the CDR3: TGTGCCAGCTCACCTAAAATCGCCACGACAGGGGCCGGGGAGCTGTTTTTT.

This sequence joins TRBV9 and TRBJ2-3, with a weak D call TRBD2 (7 bases). The CDR3 is 18 amino acids. The germline V gene encodes CDR1 SGDLS and CDR2 YYNGEE. Trimming removed 4 bases from V and 3 bases from J, with 24 bases in between. The chain's CDR3 is CASSPPAGYGGRTDTQYF. For the CDR3, the DNA is TGTGCCAGCAGCCCTCCCGCGGGGTACGGGGGGCGTACAGATACGCAGTATTTT.

This clonotype has only a few counts. The chain uses TRBV9 and TRBJ2-7, with 7 bases lining up with TRBD1. The CDR3 is made up of 16 amino acids. Germline CDR1 SGDLS, CDR2 YYNGEE. Unmatched junction bases numbered 11, after V lost 4 bases and J lost 1 base. CDR3 residues: CASSPWTGSRSYEQYF. The CDR3, as DNA: TGTGCCAGCAGCCCATGGACAGGTTCCCGATCCTACGAGCAGTACTTC.

The chain couples TRBV5-1 to TRBJ2-1; 8 bases align to TRBD1. Per the germline V gene, CDR1 is SGHRS and CDR2 is YFSETQ. Losses at the gene ends were 0 bases for V and 6 bases for J; bases not matched to a gene: 5. The CDR3 spans 15 residues. CDR3 loop: CASSLGTGFGNEQFF. CDR3 nucleotides: TGCGCCAGCAGCTTGGGGACAGGGTTTGGCAATGAGCAGTTCTTC.

This chain uses TRBV5-1 with TRBJ2-2; 9 bases are shared with TRBD2. The CDR3 length is 16 residues. The germline V gene encodes CDR1 SGHRS and CDR2 YFSETQ. With 4 bases clipped from V and 4 bases from J, the junction kept 8 bases outside the gene matches. The CDR3 region is CASSREVAGATGELFF. The DNA of the CDR3 is TGCGCCAGCAGCCGGGAGGTAGCGGGAGCCACCGGGGAGCTGTTTTTT.

The chain employs TRBV5-6 and TRBJ1-5; D possibly corresponds to TRBD1 (5 bases). From germline, CDR1 is SGHDT and CDR2 YYEEEE. This CDR3 has 15 residues. Trimming removed 1 base at V and 0 bases at J, with 8 bases between. The CDR3 DNA reads TGTGCCAGCAGCTTGCGGGGACTTAGCAATCAGCCCCAGCATTTT. Its protein product is CASSLRGLSNQPQHF.

The genes are TRBV6-1 and TRBJ2-1; unclear D gene. The CDR3 totals 14 residues. The germline gives CDR1 MNHNS, CDR2 SASEGT. The ends were cut back, 10 bases at V and 8 bases at J, with 21 bases in the middle. The CDR3 loop reads CATIANPNVDEQFF. The CDR3 DNA reads as TGTGCCACCATTGCTAATCCCAATGTCGATGAGCAGTTCTTC.

The gene calls are TRBV5-1 and TRBJ1-5, with D possibly being TRBD1 (5 bases). Germline V gives CDR1 SGHRS, CDR2 YFSETQ. The CDR3 sequence is 17 residues long. V lost 2 bases and J lost 5, with 20 bases in between. DNA of the CDR3: TGCGCCAGCAGCTTCCCCCGGGACCGGCGGTGGGATCAGCCCCAGCATTTT. Translating it yields CASSFPRDRRWDQPQHF.

This clonotype came up many times. The J gene is TRBJ2-1, the V gene TRBV7-9; TRBD2 aligns across 12 bases. V lost 5 bases, J lost 8 bases, and 4 bases stayed unmatched. Germline V CDR1 and CDR2: SEHNR, FQNEAQ (reference sequence). CDR3 length: 14 amino acids. CDR3 in amino acids: CASSLLAGGDEQFF. Written as DNA, the CDR3 is TGTGCCAGCAGCCTCCTAGCGGGGGGGGATGAGCAGTTCTTC.

This clonotype was observed a handful of times. This chain links TRBV5-1 with TRBJ2-1; D ambiguous. The CDR3 has 14 residues. The germline V gene has CDR1 SGHRS and CDR2 YFSETQ. Trimming cost V 0 bases and J 7 bases, with 11 bases left between them. The CDR3 protein is CASSLASLGNEQFF. CDR3 sequence (DNA): TGCGCCAGCAGCTTGGCCTCCCTGGGTAATGAGCAGTTCTTC.

The chain combines TRBV2 with TRBJ2-5; D is undetermined. The CDR3 is made up of 12 amino acids. Germline assignment: CDR1 SNHLY and CDR2 FYNNEI. V lost 4 bases and J 13 bases, leaving 16 bases between the germline ends. The CDR3 region is CASSVIGGARYF. Written as DNA, the CDR3 is TGTGCCAGCAGTGTGATTGGCGGAGCCCGGTACTTC.

This sequence joins TRBV7-2 and TRBJ2-7, with TRBD2 identical over 10 bases. The germline V gene encodes CDR1 SGHTA and CDR2 FQGNSA. This CDR3 region has 14 residues. V shed 6 bases, J shed 5 bases, and the junction held 7 bases outside the gene matches. The CDR3 protein is CASRKLAGAHEQYF. The CDR3 DNA follows: TGTGCCAGCAGGAAGCTAGCGGGAGCGCACGAGCAGTACTTC.

The V call is TRBV7-3, the J call TRBJ2-1, with 7 bases fitting TRBD1. The CDR3 contains 14 residues. With V trimmed by 1 base and J by 7 bases, 4 bases remained unmatched. Germline assignment: CDR1 SGHTA and CDR2 FQGTGA. Here the CDR3 reads CASSLRGGRNEQFF. The CDR3 DNA reads TGTGCCAGCAGCTTAAGAGGGGGCAGGAATGAGCAGTTCTTC.